The 2 T cell receptor beta chains given below trace back to one sample, sequenced in a study of T cell responses to AZD1222 COVID-19 vaccine. Here immunoSEQ multiplex PCR was the method, and the copy in TCRdb shows in-frame clones only, minus some. The sample has about 140,000 clones; 90% to 95% are singletons. The material was peripheral blood, obtained after recovery from COVID-19. The source is an adult who had recovered from COVID-19.

The V gene is TRBV6-5, the J gene TRBJ2-7; D is possibly TRBD2 (6 bases). Germline CDR1 reads MNHEY; CDR2 reads SVGAGI. The ends were cut back, 2 bases at V and 3 bases at J, with 8 bases in the middle. CDR3 length: 13 residues. The CDR3 sequence: CASSYRGNYEQYF. Written as DNA, the CDR3 is TGTGCCAGCAGTTACCGGGGGAACTACGAGCAGTACTTC.

The chain has TRBV28 and TRBJ1-3; no reliable D call. Between the trimmed V and J ends, which lost 5 bases and 0 bases, there was a span of 8 bases. Germline V lookup: CDR1 MDHEN, CDR2 SYDVKM. The CDR3 extends over 14 amino acids. This CDR3 is CASSIQYSGNTIYF. The CDR3 DNA sequence: TGTGCCAGCAGTATCCAGTACTCTGGAAACACCATATATTTT.